In this sample, the clone carrying this T cell receptor beta chain turned up a few times. Its specificity is unknown. This CDR3 comprises 16 residues. CDR1 and CDR2 (germline): SGHRS, YFSETQ. V was cut by 0 bases and J by 5 bases, with 17 bases left in between. These data are taken from a study of CD8 T cells in ankylosing spondylitis. Findings and caveats of the study: Among TCR beta sequences, a motif of eight highly homologous variants appeared characteristic of ankylosing spondylitis blood. A number of the motif variants had already been described in reactive arthritis synovial fluid and blood. Disease-linked clones were found to be CD8+ and relatively rare in peripheral blood.

TCR beta libraries were made by quantitative 5'-RACE with molecular barcodes. MiXCR, applied by TCRdb to the 5' RACE reads, yields one record per CDR3 protein. The table includes fewer than 400,000 distinct CDR3 sequences, roughly 15% detected once. Sequenced: blood, either unsorted or a sorted T cell fraction (not recorded which). The source of this sequence is a male donor with ankylosing spondylitis or in good health (not recorded which). The chain links TRBV5-1 to TRBJ2-5; the D gene is possibly TRBD2 (5 bases). CDR3 nucleotide sequence: TGCGCCAGCAGCTTGGTTTACGGCTTTCCGGGGGAGACCCAGTACTTC. Encoded protein: CASSLVYGFPGETQYF.